This T cell receptor (beta chain) came from a study of T cell responses to AZD1222 COVID-19 vaccine. The CDR3 spans 14 residues. V was clipped by 0 bases and J by 0 bases, with 6 bases between them. CDR1 and CDR2 (germline): SGHKS, YYEKEE (reference sequence). TCRdb keeps only in-frame clones here, not all; method: immunoSEQ multiplex PCR. The table has fewer than 110,000 clones, around nine tenths seen once. Regarding the study as a whole: Reportedly, close to half of spike-specific TCRs are directed against unmutated variant regions.

Points on this clone: What it binds is unknown.

The genes are TRBV5-5 and TRBJ1-2; D unresolved. This sequence originates from an adult in good health. This sample comprised peripheral blood, obtained on day 0 of AZD1222 vaccination. The CDR3 sequence is CASSLEAANYGYTF. In DNA, the CDR3 is TGTGCCAGCAGCTTGGAGGCAGCTAACTATGGCTACACCTTC.